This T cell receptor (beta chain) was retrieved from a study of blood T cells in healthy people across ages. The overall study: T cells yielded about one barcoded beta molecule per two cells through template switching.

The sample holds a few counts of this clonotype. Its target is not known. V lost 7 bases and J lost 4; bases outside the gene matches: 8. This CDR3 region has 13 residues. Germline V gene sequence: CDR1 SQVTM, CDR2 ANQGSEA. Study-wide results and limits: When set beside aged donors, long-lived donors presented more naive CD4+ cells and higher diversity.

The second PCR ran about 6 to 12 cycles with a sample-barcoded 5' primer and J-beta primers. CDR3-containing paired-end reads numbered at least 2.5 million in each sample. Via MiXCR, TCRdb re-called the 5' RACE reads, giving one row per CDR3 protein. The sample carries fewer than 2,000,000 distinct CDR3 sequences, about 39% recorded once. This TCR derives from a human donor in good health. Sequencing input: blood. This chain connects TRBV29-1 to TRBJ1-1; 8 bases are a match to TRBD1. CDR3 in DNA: TGCAGCGGATGGCAGGGGGCTACCACTGAAGCTTTCTTT. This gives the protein CSGWQGATTEAFF.